This T cell receptor (beta chain) was obtained from a study of CD8 T cells in Susac syndrome. cDNA came from approximately 0.5 to 1 ug RNA primed by random hexamers. Via MiXCR, TCRdb re-called the immunoSEQ multiplex PCR reads, giving one row per CDR3 protein. This sample has a few hundred thousand distinct CDR3 sequences, with approximately 85% found just once. Germline V lookup: CDR1 SGDLS, CDR2 YYNGEE. V shed 3 bases and J shed 1 base, with 19 bases lying between them. The CDR3 covers 17 residues. This clonotype was observed a handful of times. The chain employs TRBV9 and TRBJ1-1, with D tentatively TRBD1 (6 bases). The specimen was CD8+ T cells from PBMCs. The receptor was isolated from a human donor with multiple sclerosis. The CDR3 loop is CASSATTGGIPNTEAFF. The CDR3 DNA sequence: TGTGCCAGCAGCGCAACAACCGGGGGCATACCGAACACTGAAGCTTTCTTT.